These 6 T cell receptor beta chains originate from one sample sequenced in a study of control samples from healthy donors and cancer patients. Repertoires were generated with immunoSEQ multiplex PCR, while TCRdb's copy carries only in-frame clones and drops some. The profile shows 150,000 to 200,000 clones, around 94% of them singletons. Sequencing was performed on blood. All receptors derive from a woman aged 18-29 years in good health.

The rearrangement joins TRBV6-4 to TRBJ2-2; D perhaps matches TRBD1 (6 bases). Germline CDR1 MRHNA, CDR2 SNTAGT. Trimming shortened V by 2 bases and J by 5 bases, and 6 bases separated the two germline ends. The CDR3 covers 13 residues. CDR3 nucleotides: TGTGCCAGCAGTGACAGGGGGACCGGGGAGCTGTTTTTT. This codes for CASSDRGTGELFF.

The rearrangement links TRBV5-4 to TRBJ1-3, with unresolved D. Germline lookup yields CDR1 SGHNT and CDR2 YYREEE (reference sequence). This CDR3 is 12 amino acids long. Trimming shortened V by 0 bases and J by 3 bases, and 1 base separated the two germline ends. The DNA of the CDR3 is TGTGCCAGCAGCTTGGGTGGAAACACCATATATTTT. Translating it yields CASSLGGNTIYF.

This clone was found once. The chain joins TRBV14 to TRBJ1-1; D gene ambiguous. The ends were cut back, 2 bases at V and 6 bases at J, with 19 bases in the middle. The CDR3 has 16 residues. Germline CDR1 reads SGHDN; CDR2 reads FVKESK. In DNA, the CDR3 is TGTGCCAGCAGCCAATGGAGGGAATACCTTCTCGCTGAAGCTTTCTTT. This sequence encodes CASSQWREYLLAEAFF.

V usage is TRBV24-1 and J usage is TRBJ2-1; D gene ambiguous. CDR1 KGHDR and CDR2 SFDVKD come from the germline V gene. V lost 7 bases and J 5 bases, leaving 17 bases between the germline ends. The CDR3 covers 15 residues. This CDR3 is CATSQSRTSDNEQFF. The CDR3 coding sequence is TGTGCCACCAGCCAATCCCGGACGTCAGACAATGAGCAGTTCTTC.

The sample holds one count of this clone. The rearrangement links TRBV4-1 to TRBJ1-1, with a possible D match to TRBD1 (5 bases). CDR3 length equals 13 residues. Germline V gene lookup returns CDR1 MGHRA and CDR2 YSYEKL. V lost 5 bases, J lost 8 bases, and 15 bases lay in between. The CDR3 nucleotides are TGCGCCAGCAGCGACCTCCCTGGGGCCGAAGCTTTCTTT. It translates to CASSDLPGAEAFF.

The chain has TRBV9 and TRBJ1-1; no clear D gene. V was clipped by 4 bases and J by 6 bases, with 19 bases between them. This CDR3 spans 15 amino acids. Germline loops: CDR1 SGDLS, CDR2 YYNGEE. The CDR3 region is CASSLGPSGVAEAFF. CDR3 nucleotide sequence: TGTGCCAGCAGCCTCGGGCCATCGGGTGTGGCTGAAGCTTTCTTT.